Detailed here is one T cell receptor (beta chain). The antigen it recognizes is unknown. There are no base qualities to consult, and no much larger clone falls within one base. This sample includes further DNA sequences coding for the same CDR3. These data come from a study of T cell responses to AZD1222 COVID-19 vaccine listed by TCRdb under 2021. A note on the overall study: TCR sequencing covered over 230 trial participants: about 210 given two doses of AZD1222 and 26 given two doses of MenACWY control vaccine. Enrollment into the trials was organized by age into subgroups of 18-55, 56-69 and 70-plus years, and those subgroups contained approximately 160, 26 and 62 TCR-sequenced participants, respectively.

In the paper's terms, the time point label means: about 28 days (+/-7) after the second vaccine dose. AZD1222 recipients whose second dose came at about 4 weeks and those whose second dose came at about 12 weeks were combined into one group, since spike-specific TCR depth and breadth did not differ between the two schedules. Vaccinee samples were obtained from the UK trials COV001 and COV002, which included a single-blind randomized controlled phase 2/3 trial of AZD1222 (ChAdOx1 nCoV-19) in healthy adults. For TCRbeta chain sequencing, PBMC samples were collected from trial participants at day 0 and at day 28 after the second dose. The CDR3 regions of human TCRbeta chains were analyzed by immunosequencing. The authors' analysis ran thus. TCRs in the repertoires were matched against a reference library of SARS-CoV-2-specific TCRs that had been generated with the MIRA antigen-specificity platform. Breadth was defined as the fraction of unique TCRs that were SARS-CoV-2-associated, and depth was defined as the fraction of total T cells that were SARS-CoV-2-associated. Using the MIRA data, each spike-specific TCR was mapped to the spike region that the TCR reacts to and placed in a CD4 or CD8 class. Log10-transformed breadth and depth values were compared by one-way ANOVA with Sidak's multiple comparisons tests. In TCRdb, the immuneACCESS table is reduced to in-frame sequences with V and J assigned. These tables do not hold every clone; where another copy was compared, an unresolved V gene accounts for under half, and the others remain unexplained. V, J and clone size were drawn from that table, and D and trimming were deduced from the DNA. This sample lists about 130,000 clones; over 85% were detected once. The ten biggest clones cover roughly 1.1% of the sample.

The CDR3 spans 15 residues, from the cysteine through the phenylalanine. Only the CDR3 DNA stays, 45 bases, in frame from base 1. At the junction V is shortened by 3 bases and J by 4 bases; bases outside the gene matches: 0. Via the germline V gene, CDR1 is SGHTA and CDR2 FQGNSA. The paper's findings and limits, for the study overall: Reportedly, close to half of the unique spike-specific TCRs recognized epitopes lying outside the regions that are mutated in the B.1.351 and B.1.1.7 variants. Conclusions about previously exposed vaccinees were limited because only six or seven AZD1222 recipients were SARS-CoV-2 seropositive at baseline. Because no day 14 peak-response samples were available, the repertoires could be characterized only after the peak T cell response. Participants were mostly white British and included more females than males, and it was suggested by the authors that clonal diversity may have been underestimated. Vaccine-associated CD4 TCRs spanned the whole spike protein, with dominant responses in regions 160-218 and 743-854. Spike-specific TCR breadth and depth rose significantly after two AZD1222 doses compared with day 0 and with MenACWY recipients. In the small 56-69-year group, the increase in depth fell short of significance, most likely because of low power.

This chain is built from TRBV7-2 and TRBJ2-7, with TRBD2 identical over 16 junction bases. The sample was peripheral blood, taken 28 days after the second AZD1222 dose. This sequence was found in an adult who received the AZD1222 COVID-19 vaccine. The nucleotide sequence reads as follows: TGTGCCAGCAGCTTGGGACTAGCGGGAGGGTACGAGCAGTACTTC. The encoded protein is CASSLGLAGGYEQYF.